A selection of T cell receptor beta chains follows, all from one sample in a study of Graves' ophthalmopathy and Graves' hyperthyroidism. A single record per CDR3 protein comes from TCRdb applying MiXCR to the multiplex PCR reads. The sample has over a million distinct CDR3 sequences, roughly two fifths seen once. The specimen was peripheral blood or thyroid tissue (not recorded which). Receptors originate from an adult man with Graves' hyperthyroidism. Each CDR3 is given with its conserved first and last residue. The D gene is left open where the match is weak. A row's size may be missing; if present it is once, few, many or a size class.

j_gene | d_gene | abundance | v_gene | CDR3nt | CDR3aa
TRBJ1-5 | . | many | TRBV2 | TGTGCCAGCAGTGAATCGGAAGGGGTTCAGCCCCAGCATTTT | CASSESEGVQPQHF
TRBJ1-2 | TRBD1 | . | TRBV24-1 | TGTGCCACCAGTCAACAGGGGGCTAATGGCTACACCTTC | CATSQQGANGYTF
TRBJ1-2 | . | few | TRBV6-2/TRBV6-3 | TGTGCCAGCAGTTACTCTGGAATTAACTATGGCTACACCTTC | CASSYSGINYGYTF
TRBJ2-7 | . | many | TRBV7-9 | TGTGCCAGCAGCTTAAAACAGGGCTACGAGCAGTACTTC | CASSLKQGYEQYF
TRBJ2-5 | . | few | TRBV5-1 | TGCGCCAGCAGGGCCTTGGGGGAAGAGACCCAGTACTTC | CASRALGEETQYF
TRBJ1-2 | . | many | TRBV12-3/TRBV12-4 | TGTGCCAGCAGTTTTCAAGGGGCTCGGGGCTACACCTTC | CASSFQGARGYTF
TRBJ2-5 | . | few | TRBV9 | TGTGCCAGCAGCCTCCGCCCCCAACAGGGCCAAGAGACCCAGTACTTC | CASSLRPQQGQETQYF
TRBJ1-5 | . | many | TRBV7-2 | TGTGCCAGCAGCTTGGGGGAACAGGGTACCCAGCATTTT | CASSLGEQGTQHF
TRBJ2-5 | . | many | TRBV11-2 | TGTGCCAGCAGCTTAGACGGGGGAATCTTCGGGACCCAGTACTTC | CASSLDGGIFGTQYF
TRBJ1-6 | . | many | TRBV6-5 | TGTGCCAGCAGTACAGGACAGACGGATTCACCCCTCCACTTT | CASSTGQTDSPLHF
TRBJ2-2 | TRBD2 | many | TRBV10-3 | TGTGCCATCAGTATACTAGCGGGAGGCACCGGGGAGCTGTTTTTT | CAISILAGGTGELFF
TRBJ2-7 | . | many | TRBV29-1 | TGCAGCGTTGAAGAGGGACCGGGCAGCCTAAACTACGAGCAGTACTTC | CSVEEGPGSLNYEQYF
TRBJ2-5 | TRBD2 | many | TRBV7-6 | TGTGCCAGCAGCTGGGGGACTAGCGGGACAGAGACCCAGTACTTC | CASSWGTSGTETQYF
TRBJ2-5 | TRBD2 | . | TRBV6-1 | TGTGTCAGCAGTGAAGCGGGGTCCCAGCCCCAGTACTTC | CVSSEAGSQPQYF
TRBJ1-5 | . | once | TRBV29-1 | TGCAGCAGTTTCCAGGGTGGCAATCAGCCCCAGCATTTT | CSSFQGGNQPQHF
TRBJ2-2 | TRBD2 | few | TRBV6-1 | TGTGCCAGCAGAGTGAGCGGGGGAGAGACCGGGGAGCTGTTTTTT | CASRVSGGETGELFF
TRBJ2-2 | . | . | TRBV10-2 | TGCGCCAGCAGTGAGCCGGGCGGGGAGCTGTTTTTT | CASSEPGGELFF
TRBJ1-2 | TRBD1 | . | TRBV5-1 | TGCGCCAGCAGCTTGTCTAAGAGACAGGGGCGCTATGGCTACACCTTC | CASSLSKRQGRYGYTF
TRBJ2-5 | TRBD1 | . | TRBV19 | TGTGCCAGTAGTTCGCGGACAGGGACGGAGACCCAGTACTTC | CASSSRTGTETQYF
TRBJ2-7 | . | many | TRBV7-8 | TGTGCCAGCAGCTTAGAGCCCTTTAGTGTTGGGACAAACTACGAGCAGTACTTC | CASSLEPFSVGTNYEQYF
TRBJ1-2 | . | once | TRBV10-3 | TGTGCCATCAGTGAGACACCCCCGGGGCAGGGGTTCGGGTATGGCTACACCTTC | CAISETPPGQGFGYGYTF
TRBJ2-5 | . | many | TRBV7-2 | TGTGCCAGCAGCTTAGGGAATCAGCCCCAGTACTTC | CASSLGNQPQYF
TRBJ2-6 | . | many | TRBV29-1 | TGCAGCGTTATGTTCGTCCCTGGGGCCAACGTCCTGACTTTC | CSVMFVPGANVLTF
TRBJ2-5 | . | . | TRBV20-1 | TGCAGTGCTAGAGAGTGGGAGGGGGACAGAAAAGAGACCCAGTACTTC | CSAREWEGDRKETQYF